This entry lists 28 T cell receptor beta chains sequenced from one sample in a study of blood T cell repertoires in COVID-19. Clones were read by immunoSEQ multiplex PCR, and TCRdb kept only the in-frame ones, dropping some. This sample has approximately 15,000 clones, with about 88% found just once. What was sequenced was peripheral blood. The receptors were sampled from a woman in her sixties or seventies in a cohort sampled during active or convalescent COVID-19.

This clone was found once. The chain employs TRBV7-9 and TRBJ2-5; D gene unclear. V was trimmed by 6 bases and J by 5 bases, leaving 19 bases between them. The CDR3 is 15 amino acids. Germline V lookup: CDR1 SEHNR, CDR2 FQNEAQ (reference sequence). The CDR3 sequence: CASRHITSGLETQYF. CDR3 bases: TGTGCCAGCAGACATATTACATCTGGGCTTGAGACCCAGTACTTC.

This clone occurred once. The chain carries TRBV7-8 and TRBJ2-7; the D gene is possibly TRBD1 (5 bases). The CDR3 extends over 16 amino acids. The germline V gene encodes CDR1 SGHVS and CDR2 FQNEAQ. Trimming stripped 1 base from V and 4 bases from J, with 17 bases between. CDR3 nucleotide sequence: TGTGCCAGCAGCTTAGGCTGGGGCGGTCTACGGTACGAGCAGTACTTC. As protein: CASSLGWGGLRYEQYF.

CDR3: CAWSVGTGKTQYF. CDR3 in DNA: TGTGCCTGGAGTGTAGGCACGGGGAAGACCCAGTACTTC. The rearrangement joins TRBV30 to TRBJ2-5; maybe TRBD2 (5 bases). Trimming took off 0 bases at V and 6 bases at J, with 11 bases between the two ends. CDR1 is GTSNPN and CDR2 is SVGIG in the germline V gene (reference sequence). This CDR3 is built from 13 residues.

The chain couples TRBV27 to TRBJ1-5; 9 nucleotides line up with TRBD1. The germline V gene has CDR1 MNHEY and CDR2 SMNVEV (reference sequence). V trimming: 5 bases; J trimming: 2 bases; junction bases outside the gene matches: 10. The CDR3 contains 17 residues. CDR3: CASSIRQGVKGNQPQHF. CDR3 DNA sequence: TGTGCCAGCAGTATCAGACAGGGGGTAAAGGGCAATCAGCCCCAGCATTTT.

The CDR3 DNA follows: TGTGCCAGCAGCCAATCCTGGACTGGCCCCCAGCATTTT. This encodes CASSQSWTGPQHF. This chain links TRBV3-1 (or the pseudogene TRBV3-2) with TRBJ1-5; no definite D call. Trimming removed 2 bases at V and 10 bases at J, with 12 bases between. There are 13 residues in the CDR3. Germline V gene data show CDR1 as LGHDT and CDR2 as YNNKEL (reference sequence).

V and J are TRBV21-1 and TRBJ1-6; the tabulated D call, TRBD1, remains unverified against the DNA. TRBV21-1 is a pseudogene. This CDR3 has 14 residues. CDR3: CASSKGHMNSPLHF. For the CDR3, the DNA is TGTGCCAGCAGCAAGGGACACATGAATTCACCCCTCCACTTT.

V and J are TRBV15 and TRBJ1-6, with TRBD1 as a possible D gene (5 bases). Germline CDR1 LNHNV, CDR2 YYDKDF (reference sequence). CDR3 length: 18 amino acids. The ends were cut back, 2 bases at V and 0 bases at J, with 14 bases in the middle. The CDR3 sequence is CATSRKTGLSSYNSPLHF. CDR3 sequence (DNA): TGTGCCACCAGCAGAAAAACAGGTTTAAGCTCCTATAATTCACCCCTCCACTTT.

The rearrangement links TRBV27 to TRBJ1-2, with D possibly matching TRBD1 (6 bases). CDR1 and CDR2 (germline): MNHEY, SMNVEV (reference sequence). The length of the CDR3 is 17 residues. Deletions cut 4 bases from V and 7 bases from J, with 25 bases between. The CDR3 DNA reads as TGTGCCAGCAGTTCCCGCTACACCGCGGGGGCGCTTAGTGGCTACACCTTC. This codes for CASSSRYTAGALSGYTF.

This clone occurred a few times. The genes are TRBV7-9 and TRBJ2-5, with 7 bases that match TRBD1. The germline CDR1 and CDR2 sequences are SEHNR and FQNEAQ (reference sequence). The CDR3 contains 13 residues. After removal of 5 bases from V and 3 bases from J, the junction contained 3 bases not matched to a gene. Here the CDR3 DNA reads TGTGCCAGCAGCCGCGACAGGGAAGAGACCCAGTACTTC. This codes for CASSRDREETQYF. Together with reference TRBV7-9 and TRBJ2-5, the CDR3 gives the full variable domain: DTGVSQNPRHKITKRGQNVTFRCDPISEHNRLYWYRQTLGQGPEFLTYFQNEAQLEKSRLLSDRFSAERPKGSFSTLEIQRTEQGDSAMYLCASSRDREETQYFGPGTRLLVL.

V is TRBV11-2 and J is TRBJ1-2; D is perhaps TRBD1 (5 bases). The CDR3 length is 14 residues. CDR1 is SGHAT, CDR2 FQNNGV, per germline. The V end lost 5 bases, the J end lost 3 bases, and 13 bases lay between the germline ends. The CDR3 nucleotides read TGTGCCAGCAGCCCTGGGTGGGGCCACTATGGCTACACCTTC. Protein: CASSPGWGHYGYTF.

V and J are TRBV9 and TRBJ1-1; perhaps TRBD1 as D (5 bases). V shed 0 bases and J shed 10 bases, with 16 bases lying between them. The CDR3 spans 14 residues. Germline loops: CDR1 SGDLS, CDR2 YYNGEE. The CDR3, as DNA: TGTGCCAGCAGCGTAGGGGGGGTGGAGACGAGAGCTTTCTTT. Encoded protein: CASSVGGVETRAFF.

V is TRBV5-4 and J is TRBJ2-7, with D unresolved. CDR3 size: 16 residues. In germline, CDR1 is SGHNT, CDR2 YYREEE (reference sequence). Between the trimmed V and J ends, which lost 4 bases and 3 bases, there was a span of 20 bases. CDR3 sequence (DNA): TGTGCCAGCAGCCCTAGGCGGTTAGCCGTTAGCTACGAGCAGTACTTC. Its protein is CASSPRRLAVSYEQYF.

This sequence joins TRBV20-1 and TRBJ2-7, with D possibly being TRBD1 (5 bases). Trimming removed 3 bases from V and 2 bases from J, with 11 bases in between. The CDR3 totals 13 residues. The germline V gene has CDR1 DFQATT and CDR2 SNEGSKA (reference sequence). The CDR3 is CSASGQGTYEQYF. The CDR3 DNA reads TGCAGTGCTAGTGGTCAGGGCACCTACGAGCAGTACTTC.

The V gene is TRBV7-2, the J gene TRBJ2-5, with D maybe TRBD2 (5 bases). Trimming took 5 bases from V and 9 from J, leaving 16 bases between them. This CDR3 has 13 amino acids. The V gene's germline CDR1 is SGHTA and CDR2 FQGNSA. The CDR3 nucleotides are TGTGCCAGCAGCCAGGTACCGGTGGGAGCCCAGTACTTC. It codes for CASSQVPVGAQYF.

The genes are TRBV11-2 and TRBJ1-5, with D possibly TRBD1 on 5 matching bases. CDR3 length: 13 amino acids. CDR1 and CDR2 (germline): SGHAT, FQNNGV. Deletions cut 4 bases from V and 6 bases from J, with 10 bases between. The CDR3 DNA reads as TGTGCCAGCAGCTCGGGACTCCGTCAGCCCCAGCATTTT. Translated, it gives CASSSGLRQPQHF.

The genes are TRBV3-1 (or the pseudogene TRBV3-2) and TRBJ2-1; 9 bases align to TRBD2. The CDR3 totals 19 residues. Germline V gives CDR1 LGHDT, CDR2 YNNKEL (reference sequence). V trimming: 4 bases; J trimming: 0 bases; junction bases outside the gene matches: 13. CDR3 loop: CASSRRIAGAISSYNEQFF. The CDR3 region has the DNA TGTGCCAGCAGCCGGCGGATAGCGGGGGCGATCAGCTCCTACAATGAGCAGTTCTTC.

This CDR3 reads CASSLIFRDRGSPLHF. CDR3 nucleotides: TGTGCCAGCAGCTTAATCTTCCGGGACAGGGGTTCACCCCTCCACTTT. The V gene is TRBV7-2, the J gene TRBJ1-6; the match to TRBD1 covers 10 bases. Germline values: CDR1 SGHTA, CDR2 FQGNSA. This CDR3 contains 16 residues. Losses at the gene ends were 2 bases for V and 9 bases for J; bases not matched to a gene: 7.

The chain recombines TRBV18 with TRBJ1-1; a weak D match, TRBD1 (6 bases). The CDR3 consists of 14 residues. Germline CDR1 KGHSH, CDR2 LQKENI. V was trimmed by 3 bases and J by 1 base, leaving 9 bases between them. CDR3 loop: CASSPDRSNTEAFF. The CDR3 bases are TGTGCCAGCTCACCGGACAGATCGAACACTGAAGCTTTCTTT.

V gene TRBV19 combines with J gene TRBJ1-2; 10 bases agree with TRBD1. Germline V gene data show CDR1 as LNHDA and CDR2 as SQIVND (reference sequence). The CDR3 totals 15 residues. V gave up 6 bases and J gave up 3 bases; unmatched junction bases: 7. The CDR3 DNA reads as TGTGCCAGTAGGAAAGGACAGGGGGATTACTATGGCTACACCTTC. Translated: CASRKGQGDYYGYTF.

The CDR3 reads CASSPNQAGRYQNIQYF. Here the CDR3 DNA reads TGTGCCAGCAGCCCAAACCAGGCGGGGAGATACCAAAACATTCAGTACTTC. The chain couples TRBV2 to TRBJ2-4; D possibly corresponds to TRBD2 (6 bases). The V end lost 6 bases, the J end lost 5 bases, and 23 bases lay between the germline ends. CDR3 length equals 17 residues. Germline V gene lookup returns CDR1 SNHLY and CDR2 FYNNEI.

The chain carries TRBV28 and TRBJ2-2, with D possibly TRBD2 on 6 matching bases. V was trimmed by 3 bases and J by 7 bases, leaving 9 bases between them. There are 13 residues in the CDR3. The germline CDR1 and CDR2 sequences are MDHEN and SYDVKM. The CDR3 DNA reads TGTGCCAGCAGTTTGGGAGGAGTCGGGGAGCTGTTTTTT. Translated: CASSLGGVGELFF.

The gene calls are TRBV19 and TRBJ1-1; 11 nucleotides align to TRBD1. V trimming: 3 bases; J trimming: 7 bases; junction bases outside the gene matches: 7. The CDR3 covers 15 residues. CDR1 is LNHDA and CDR2 is SQIVND in the germline V gene (reference sequence). CDR3 sequence reads: CASSILGQGAVEAFF. The CDR3 coding sequence is TGTGCCAGTAGTATCCTCGGACAGGGGGCGGTTGAAGCTTTCTTT. Combining the CDR3 with reference TRBV19 and TRBJ1-1 gives the whole variable domain DGGITQSPKYLFRKEGQNVTLSCEQNLNHDAMYWYRQDPGQGLRLIYYSQIVNDFQKGDIAEGYSVSREKKESFPLTVTSAQKNPTAFYLCASSILGQGAVEAFFGQGTRLTVV.

The chain recombines TRBV6-5 with TRBJ1-1, with 7 bases fitting TRBD1. CDR1 is MNHEY, CDR2 SVGAGI, per germline. The trim removed 5 bases at V and 6 bases at J, leaving 9 bases unmatched. The CDR3 consists of 14 residues. The CDR3 region has the DNA TGTGCCAGCAGTCGTCATTCAGGGGGTGCTGAAGCTTTCTTT. The encoded protein is CASSRHSGGAEAFF.

The chain uses TRBV14 and TRBJ1-6; no firm D call. This CDR3 is 18 amino acids long. Per germline, CDR1 SGHDN and CDR2 FVKESK. V was clipped by 7 bases and J by 3 bases, with 22 bases between them. The CDR3 spells CASIPPGPNHVYNSPLHF. The DNA for the CDR3 is TGTGCCAGCATTCCCCCTGGGCCGAATCATGTCTATAATTCACCCCTCCACTTT. Variable domain in full (rest from reference TRBV14 and TRBJ1-6): EAGVTQFPSHSVIEKGQTVTLRCDPISGHDNLYWYRRVMGKEIKFLLHFVKESKQDESGMPNNRFLAERTGGTYSTLKVQPAELEDSGVYFCASIPPGPNHVYNSPLHFGNGTRLTVT.

The rearrangement joins TRBV7-2 to TRBJ1-1; 7 bases are a match to TRBD1. CDR1 is SGHTA, CDR2 FQGNSA, per germline. This CDR3 has 16 amino acids. The V and J ends lost 0 bases and 1 base, in that order; junction bases with no gene match: 5. The CDR3 DNA reads TGTGCCAGCAGCTTAGCGGGACAGCCTTCGAACACTGAAGCTTTCTTT. It yields the protein CASSLAGQPSNTEAFF.

This sequence joins TRBV4-3 and TRBJ2-3; 7 bases line up with TRBD2. V dropped 0 bases and J dropped 3; count of bases not matched to a gene: 6. Germline V gene sequence: CDR1 LGHNA, CDR2 YSLEER. The CDR3 runs 16 residues. The CDR3 DNA follows: TGCGCCAGCAGCCAAGATTCGGGGGGAATAACAGATACGCAGTATTTT. Its translation is CASSQDSGGITDTQYF.

The CDR3: CASSQLRVLNEQYF. In DNA form, the CDR3 reads TGTGCCAGCAGCCAACTCCGGGTCCTTAACGAGCAGTACTTC. V usage is TRBV3-1 (or the pseudogene TRBV3-2) and J usage is TRBJ2-7; D remains ambiguous. CDR1 and CDR2 from the germline V gene are LGHDT and YNNKEL (reference sequence). V was trimmed by 2 bases and J by 5 bases, leaving 13 bases between them. The CDR3 is 14 residues long.

This clone has a single count. The V gene is TRBV10-3, the J gene TRBJ2-7, with no clear D. Germline V CDR1 and CDR2: ENHRY, SYGVKD. CDR3 length equals 13 residues. V was shortened by 4 bases and J by 5 bases, with 12 bases between the two germline ends. The CDR3 nucleotides are TGTGCCATCAGTGGGGCGACGCGCGACGAGCAGTACTTC. This translates into CAISGATRDEQYF.